These 22 T cell receptor beta chains share one sample of origin, sequenced in a study of control samples from healthy donors and cancer patients. Clones were sequenced by immunoSEQ multiplex PCR, and TCRdb holds only the in-frame ones, with some missing. The data hold about 160,000 clones, with approximately 94% observed a single time. The sequenced sample consisted of blood. All receptors come from a middle-aged woman in good health.

In this sample, this clone turned up once. The genes are TRBV5-6 and TRBJ1-3; unclear D gene. Germline V gene sequence: CDR1 SGHDT, CDR2 YYEEEE. The CDR3 contains 13 residues. Trimming pared 0 bases from V and 4 bases from J, leaving 5 bases between. The CDR3 DNA is TGTGCCAGCAGCTTGGGGAGCGGAAACACCATATATTTT. Encoded protein: CASSLGSGNTIYF.

The genes are TRBV9 and TRBJ2-5; 9 bases are shared with TRBD2. Germline CDR1 is SGDLS and CDR2 is YYNGEE. The length of the CDR3 is 14 residues. V was clipped by 4 bases and J by 5 bases; unmatched bases: 6. The CDR3, as DNA: TGTGCCAGCAGCACCCTAGCGGGAAGCGAGACCCAGTACTTC. Its protein is CASSTLAGSETQYF. Drawing the rest from reference TRBV9 and TRBJ2-5, the complete variable domain is DSGVTQTPKHLITATGQRVTLRCSPRSGDLSVYWYQQSLDQGLQFLIQYYNGEERAKGNILERFSAQQFPDLHSELNLSSLELGDSALYFCASSTLAGSETQYFGPGTRLLVL.

The chain uses TRBV19 and TRBJ1-5; D perhaps matches TRBD1 (5 bases). Germline values: CDR1 LNHDA, CDR2 SQIVND (reference sequence). The CDR3 consists of 15 residues. V dropped 0 bases and J dropped 4 bases, with 10 bases sitting between them. As DNA, the CDR3 is TGTGCCAGTAGTATAGAAGGGGTTCGGAATCAGCCCCAGCATTTT. Protein sequence: CASSIEGVRNQPQHF.

This rearrangement joins TRBV5-1 to TRBJ2-6; no clear D. From germline, CDR1 is SGHRS and CDR2 YFSETQ. V was pared by 0 bases and J by 4 bases, with 8 bases between. The CDR3 is 15 amino acids. CDR3 coding DNA: TGCGCCAGCAGCTTGGCGGCGACCGGGGCCAACGTCCTGACTTTC. Its translation: CASSLAATGANVLTF.

In its sample, this clone was seen a few times. This chain connects TRBV7-2 to TRBJ2-1; 7 nucleotides line up with TRBD1. Trimming cost V 4 bases and J 0 bases; bases outside gene matches: 6. This CDR3 is 16 amino acids long. Germline CDR1 reads SGHTA; CDR2 reads FQGNSA. The chain's CDR3 is CASSYYRGVSYNEQFF. Written as DNA, the CDR3 is TGTGCCAGCAGCTACTACAGGGGAGTCTCCTACAATGAGCAGTTCTTC.

This chain uses TRBV2 with TRBJ2-1; tentative D call: TRBD2 (5 bases). CDR3 size: 15 residues. Between the trimmed V and J ends, which lost 4 bases and 7 bases, there was a span of 17 bases. CDR1 and CDR2 from the germline V gene are SNHLY and FYNNEI. CDR3 sequence reads: CASSVGPLGGNEQFF. For the CDR3, the DNA is TGTGCCAGCAGTGTTGGGCCCCTCGGCGGGAATGAGCAGTTCTTC.

This chain uses TRBV5-6 with TRBJ2-7; weak D call: TRBD2 (5 bases). The CDR3 is 14 residues long. V shed 6 bases and J shed 0 bases, with 13 bases lying between them. Germline assignment: CDR1 SGHDT and CDR2 YYEEEE. Written as DNA, the CDR3 is TGTGCCAGCACCCGACGGGGAGTCTCCTACGAGCAGTACTTC. Translated, it gives CASTRRGVSYEQYF.

The V call is TRBV19, the J call TRBJ1-1, with D maybe TRBD1 (5 bases). This CDR3 is 14 amino acids long. Germline assignment: CDR1 LNHDA and CDR2 SQIVND (reference sequence). The ends were cut back, 3 bases at V and 1 base at J, with 9 bases in the middle. CDR3 sequence reads: CASSIFQGNTEAFF. CDR3 bases: TGTGCCAGTAGTATTTTTCAGGGGAACACTGAAGCTTTCTTT.

The CDR3 DNA is TGTGCCAGCAGTTCCTTTGCAACTAATGAAAAACTGTTTTTT. This sequence encodes CASSSFATNEKLFF. The gene calls are TRBV27 and TRBJ1-4; D is unclear. This CDR3 is built from 14 residues. V was shortened by 4 bases and J by 0 bases, with 6 bases between the two germline ends. Germline V gives CDR1 MNHEY, CDR2 SMNVEV (reference sequence).

This chain links TRBV6-5 with TRBJ1-1; D remains unclear. V lost 4 bases to trimming and J lost 0 bases, with 12 bases between them. Per germline, CDR1 MNHEY and CDR2 SVGAGI. This CDR3 is built from 15 residues. This CDR3 is CASSFTTYMNTEAFF. CDR3 nucleotides: TGTGCCAGCAGTTTCACTACGTACATGAACACTGAAGCTTTCTTT.

J is TRBJ1-2 and V is TRBV7-2; maybe TRBD1 (5 bases). CDR3 size: 15 residues. The V end lost 3 bases, the J end lost 4 bases, and 15 bases lay between the germline ends. In germline, CDR1 is SGHTA, CDR2 FQGNSA. The CDR3 spells CASSFSTQRGYGYTF. CDR3 nucleotide sequence: TGTGCCAGCAGCTTCTCCACCCAAAGGGGCTATGGCTACACCTTC.

V gene TRBV19 combines with J gene TRBJ1-6; D unresolved. In germline, CDR1 is LNHDA, CDR2 SQIVND (reference sequence). There are 14 residues in the CDR3. V lost 3 bases and J 6 bases, leaving 9 bases between the germline ends. The CDR3: CASSISGANSPLHF. The CDR3 region has the DNA TGTGCCAGTAGTATTAGTGGAGCTAATTCACCCCTCCACTTT.

The V call is TRBV18, the J call TRBJ2-2, with D hard to call. Trimming cost V 6 bases and J 4 bases, with 9 bases left between them. This CDR3 has 13 residues. The germline V gene encodes CDR1 KGHSH and CDR2 LQKENI. In DNA form, the CDR3 reads TGTGCCAGCTCTCCAGACCTCACCGGGGAGCTGTTTTTT. Protein sequence: CASSPDLTGELFF.

The J gene is TRBJ2-2, the V gene TRBV7-9; tentative D call: TRBD1 (6 bases). Germline V gene lookup returns CDR1 SEHNR and CDR2 FQNEAQ (reference sequence). The CDR3 consists of 17 residues. Trimming pared 4 bases from V and 0 bases from J, leaving 15 bases between. The CDR3 DNA follows: TGTGCCAGCAGCTCCGTCTGGGACACCGCGAACACCGGGGAGCTGTTTTTT. Amino acid sequence: CASSSVWDTANTGELFF.

The gene calls are TRBV11-2 and TRBJ1-2; D gene uncertain. The V end lost 2 bases, the J end lost 4 bases, and 14 bases lay between the germline ends. This CDR3 spans 15 amino acids. In germline, CDR1 is SGHAT, CDR2 FQNNGV. This chain's CDR3 is CASSLSGLTLYGYTF. CDR3 nucleotides: TGTGCCAGCAGCTTATCAGGCCTTACCCTCTATGGCTACACCTTC. Full variable domain (missing parts from reference TRBV11-2 and TRBJ1-2): EAGVAQSPRYKIIEKRQSVAFWCNPISGHATLYWYQQILGQGPKLLIQFQNNGVVDDSQLPKDRFSAERLKGVDSTLKIQPAKLEDSAVYLCASSLSGLTLYGYTFGSGTRLTVV.

This chain connects TRBV30 to TRBJ2-7; D unresolved. Trimming took off 3 bases at V and 3 bases at J, with 9 bases between the two ends. The CDR3 totals 12 residues. Germline V lookup: CDR1 GTSNPN, CDR2 SVGIG (reference sequence). This CDR3 reads CAWSHNIYEQYF. The CDR3 coding sequence is TGTGCCTGGAGCCATAACATCTACGAGCAGTACTTC.

This chain connects TRBV9 to TRBJ2-2; possibly TRBD2 for D (5 bases). V was shortened by 7 bases and J by 4 bases, with 20 bases between the two germline ends. The CDR3 totals 16 residues. Germline CDR1 reads SGDLS; CDR2 reads YYNGEE. CDR3 sequence: CASAGIRASFTGELFF. The CDR3 DNA follows: TGTGCCAGCGCAGGTATACGGGCTAGCTTCACCGGGGAGCTGTTTTTT. Full variable domain (remainder filled in from reference TRBV9 and TRBJ2-2): DSGVTQTPKHLITATGQRVTLRCSPRSGDLSVYWYQQSLDQGLQFLIQYYNGEERAKGNILERFSAQQFPDLHSELNLSSLELGDSALYFCASAGIRASFTGELFFGEGSRLTVL.

The chain is built from TRBV7-2 and TRBJ2-7; 8 positions agree with TRBD2. The CDR3 length is 15 residues. J was trimmed by 4 bases and V by 6 bases; bases with no gene match: 11. CDR1 SGHTA and CDR2 FQGNSA come from the germline V gene. In nucleotides, the CDR3 is TGTGCCAGCAGAAACCAGACTAGCGTTTCGTACGAGCAGTACTTC. It encodes CASRNQTSVSYEQYF.

Concerning this clone itself: The same CDR3 is also encoded by other DNA sequences in this sample. This rearrangement joins TRBV6-2 or TRBV6-3 to TRBJ2-2; the D is unclear. V was pared by 5 bases and J by 5 bases, with 3 bases between. Per germline, CDR1 MNHEY and CDR2 SVGEGT. CDR3 size: 11 residues. The CDR3 DNA sequence: TGTGCCAGCAGTCGGACCGGGGAGCTGTTTTTT. Amino acid sequence: CASSRTGELFF.

The genes are TRBV27 and TRBJ1-6; D not resolved. Germline CDR1 and CDR2: MNHEY and SMNVEV (reference sequence). V was cut by 0 bases and J by 10 bases, with 16 bases left in between. This CDR3 is built from 16 residues. The DNA of the CDR3 is TGTGCCAGCAGTTTATCGTATTTTGGATCGTTGTCACCCCTCCACTTT. Translation gives CASSLSYFGSLSPLHF.

The chain recombines TRBV14 with TRBJ1-2; perhaps TRBD1 as D (6 bases). The CDR3 runs to 12 residues. Germline V gene data show CDR1 as SGHDN and CDR2 as FVKESK. V was trimmed by 2 bases and J by 13 bases, leaving 14 bases between them. This chain's CDR3 is CASSQITGILTF. In DNA, the CDR3 is TGTGCCAGCAGCCAAATAACAGGGATACTCACCTTC. The whole variable domain, filled in from reference TRBV14 and TRBJ1-2, reads EAGVTQFPSHSVIEKGQTVTLRCDPISGHDNLYWYRRVMGKEIKFLLHFVKESKQDESGMPNNRFLAERTGGTYSTLKVQPAELEDSGVYFCASSQITGILTFGSGTRLTVV.

The rearrangement links TRBV6-1 to TRBJ2-7, with TRBD2 matching over 9 bases. CDR3 length: 16 amino acids. The V and J ends lost 1 base and 5 bases, in that order; junction bases with no gene match: 9. Germline CDR1 MNHNS, CDR2 SASEGT. This chain's CDR3 is CASSEVNSGSVDEQYF. The CDR3 coding sequence is TGTGCCAGCAGTGAAGTGAATAGCGGGAGCGTTGACGAGCAGTACTTC.